This TCR beta chain was obtained from a study of cytomegalovirus exposure and HLA in healthy donors. The CDR3 has 14 amino acids. V lost 4 bases to trimming and J lost 5 bases; unmatched junction nucleotides: 8. CDR1 is SGHDT, CDR2 YYEEEE, per germline. About this clone: The antigen is undetermined.

The PCR ran on 60 Vbeta and 13 Jbeta primers. Measured with immunoSEQ multiplex PCR; TCRdb has only the in-frame clones, and not every one. The repertoire holds some 200,000 clones, with about 13% as singletons. Findings of the study overall: As a later analysis showed, a missense DCLRE1C variant was linked to trimming of TCR beta V- and J-genes. In vitro experiments confirmed that three CMV-associated chains were specific for CMV antigens.

Sequencing used PBMCs. The sequence came from a man aged 50-59 years in good health and CMV-seropositive. The V call is TRBV5-6, the J call TRBJ1-2; 7 bases align to TRBD1. The CDR3, as DNA: TGTGCCAGCAGCGTTAGACAGGGATGGTATGGCTACACCTTC. Translated, it gives CASSVRQGWYGYTF.